These 15 T cell receptor beta chains came from one sample sequenced in a study of T-cell memory formation after mild COVID-19. TCRdb re-called the 5' RACE reads through MiXCR, storing one row per CDR3 protein. The sample lists about 140,000 distinct CDR3 sequences, 14% occurring once. The material sequenced was PBMCs or a T cell subset sorted from them (not recorded which). Receptor source: an adult woman who had mild COVID-19 (a few samples of this study predate the infection). Cell type and time point are not known.

The sample holds a few counts of this clonotype. The chain is built from TRBV20-1 and TRBJ2-7, with D maybe TRBD2 (6 bases). V dropped 6 bases and J dropped 5 bases, with 14 bases sitting between them. The CDR3 consists of 12 residues. Germline values: CDR1 DFQATT, CDR2 SNEGSKA (reference sequence). The CDR3 DNA follows: TGCAGTGCCACAATTCTAGCGCACGAGCAGTACTTC. Translation: CSATILAHEQYF.

This clonotype was found a few times. A read error may account for a junction end that differs from germline. The chain is built from TRBV6-5 and TRBJ2-3, with 8 bases lining up with TRBD2. The V gene's germline CDR1 is MNHEY and CDR2 SVGAGI. The CDR3 length is 16 residues. CDR3 DNA sequence: TGTGCCAGCAATTACCCGCGGGGGGCTAGCACAGATACGCAGTATTTT. Translated, it gives CASNYPRGASTDTQYF.

This clonotype was recorded a few times. The CDR3 sequence is CASRAKEGVYEQYF. Written as DNA, the CDR3 is TGTGCCAGTAGGGCCAAGGAAGGAGTCTACGAGCAGTACTTC. The V and J genes are TRBV19 and TRBJ2-7, with no clear D. CDR1 is LNHDA, CDR2 SQIVND, per germline (reference sequence). The CDR3 covers 14 residues. V lost 6 bases, J lost 3 bases, and 15 bases lay in between.

The chain combines TRBV5-1 with TRBJ1-1, with 7 bases fitting TRBD1. CDR1 SGHRS and CDR2 YFSETQ come from the germline V gene. The CDR3 is 15 amino acids. V lost 6 bases, J lost 6 bases, and 14 bases stayed unmatched. In DNA form, the CDR3 reads TGCGCCAGCACCCCAACGGCGAGGGGGCAAGCTGAAGCTTTCTTT. Translated, it gives CASTPTARGQAEAFF.

The sample holds a few counts of this clonotype. The genes are TRBV5-1 and TRBJ1-1; the match to TRBD1 covers 9 bases. V was pared by 2 bases and J by 4 bases, with 9 bases of the junction left unmatched. CDR3 length equals 16 residues. Germline V gene lookup returns CDR1 SGHRS and CDR2 YFSETQ. CDR3 in amino acids: CASSFFRDRVSTEAFF. The CDR3 DNA reads as TGCGCCAGCAGCTTTTTCCGGGACAGGGTTTCCACTGAAGCTTTCTTT.

V gene TRBV6-5 combines with J gene TRBJ2-5; D gene ambiguous. Between the trimmed V and J ends, which lost 0 bases and 6 bases, there was a span of 8 bases. Germline CDR1 is MNHEY and CDR2 is SVGAGI. The CDR3 spans 13 residues. The CDR3 coding sequence is TGTGCCAGCAGTTACTCCGAGGAAAAGACCCAGTACTTC. It codes for CASSYSEEKTQYF.

This clonotype showed up just a few times. The chain combines TRBV5-1 with TRBJ2-2; the match to TRBD2 covers 11 bases. The CDR3 is 17 amino acids. CDR1 and CDR2 (germline): SGHRS, YFSETQ. V lost 0 bases and J lost 4; bases outside the gene matches: 5. CDR3 residues: CASSLVLAGETTGELFF. Written as DNA, the CDR3 is TGCGCCAGCAGCTTGGTACTAGCGGGGGAAACCACCGGGGAGCTGTTTTTT. The entire variable domain, with the rest obtained from reference TRBV5-1 and TRBJ2-2, is as follows: KAGVTQTPRYLIKTRGQQVTLSCSPISGHRSVSWYQQTPGQGLQFLFEYFSETQRNKGNFPGRFSGRQFSNSRSEMNVSTLELGDSALYLCASSLVLAGETTGELFFGEGSRLTVL.

Only a few counts were recorded for this clonotype. This sequence joins TRBV12-3 or TRBV12-4 and TRBJ2-5; the match to TRBD2 covers 10 bases. The DNA end is a closer match to TRBJ2-1, so the J assignment may be wrong. CDR3 length equals 16 residues. CDR3 loop: CASRYSGGKPTETQFF. CDR3 bases: TGTGCCAGCAGATATAGCGGGGGGAAACCAACGGAGACCCAGTTCTTC.

V gene TRBV27 combines with J gene TRBJ1-2, with D perhaps TRBD1 (5 bases). The V end was cut by 3 bases, the J end by 5 bases, with 16 bases between. Germline CDR1 and CDR2: MNHEY and SMNVEV (reference sequence). CDR3 length: 15 amino acids. CDR3 residues: CASSFVPQGRYGYTF. Written as DNA, the CDR3 is TGTGCCAGCAGTTTCGTGCCCCAGGGACGGTATGGCTACACCTTC.

This sequence joins TRBV7-2 and TRBJ1-2; D not resolved. The CDR3 runs to 15 residues. Germline values: CDR1 SGHTA, CDR2 FQGNSA. Trimming shortened V by 5 bases and J by 4 bases, and 17 bases separated the two germline ends. CDR3 in DNA: TGTGCCAGCAGCCCATTTGGTGGAGGAACCTATGGCTACACCTTC. Translating it yields CASSPFGGGTYGYTF.

This clonotype has a count of ten or more. The chain carries TRBV6-6 and TRBJ2-7; perhaps TRBD2 as D (5 bases). CDR3 length: 12 residues. The ends were cut back, 4 bases at V and 6 bases at J, with 10 bases in the middle. Per germline, CDR1 MNHNY and CDR2 SVGAGI (reference sequence). The CDR3 region has the DNA TGTGCCAGCAGTTCCCCCCGGGGCGAGCAGTACTTC. Protein product: CASSSPRGEQYF.

V is TRBV5-1 and J is TRBJ2-5; the match to TRBD2 covers 7 bases. Germline trimming cut 2 bases from V and 2 bases from J; bases unmatched to any gene: 6. This CDR3 contains 15 residues. Germline assignment: CDR1 SGHRS and CDR2 YFSETQ. CDR3 sequence reads: CASSFVAGEQETQYF. The DNA for the CDR3 is TGCGCCAGCAGCTTCGTCGCGGGGGAACAAGAGACCCAGTACTTC.

The V call is TRBV10-3, the J call TRBJ2-1, with 9 nucleotides matching TRBD1. The CDR3 is 16 amino acids. V gave up 7 bases and J gave up 0 bases; unmatched junction bases: 7. Per the germline V gene, CDR1 is ENHRY and CDR2 is SYGVKD. The CDR3 sequence: CAIKAGTGSSYNEQFF. The CDR3 DNA follows: TGTGCCATCAAGGCTGGGACAGGGAGCTCCTACAATGAGCAGTTCTTC.

The chain joins TRBV6-2 or TRBV6-3 to TRBJ2-2; weak D call: TRBD1 (6 bases). Trimming pared 3 bases from V and 5 bases from J, leaving 19 bases between. The CDR3 length is 17 residues. Per the germline V gene, CDR1 is MNHEY and CDR2 is SVGEGT. CDR3 in DNA: TGTGCCAGCAGTTATCTATCCCAGGGGTTTGTTACCGGGGAGCTGTTTTTT. This translates into CASSYLSQGFVTGELFF.

For the CDR3, the DNA is TGTGCCAGCAGCACCGAGGACAGGGGTTACGAGCAGTACTTC. Amino acids: CASSTEDRGYEQYF. The chain is built from TRBV7-9 and TRBJ2-7, with 9 bases lining up with TRBD1. This CDR3 is 14 amino acids long. In germline, CDR1 is SEHNR, CDR2 FQNEAQ (reference sequence). The ends lost 5 bases at V and 4 bases at J; junction bases unmatched: 6.